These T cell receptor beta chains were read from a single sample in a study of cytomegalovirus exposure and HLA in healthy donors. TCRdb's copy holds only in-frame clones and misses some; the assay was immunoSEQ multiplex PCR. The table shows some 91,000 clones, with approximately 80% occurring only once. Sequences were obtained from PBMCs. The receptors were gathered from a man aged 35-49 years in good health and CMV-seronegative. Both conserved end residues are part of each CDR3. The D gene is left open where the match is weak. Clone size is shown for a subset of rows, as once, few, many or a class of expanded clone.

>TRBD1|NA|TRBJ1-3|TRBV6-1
TGTGCCAGCAGCTTGGACAGGGGAAACACCATATATTTT
CASSLDRGNTIYF
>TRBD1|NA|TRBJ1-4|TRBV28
TGTGCCAGCAGGCAACAGGGGGGTGGTGAAAAACTGTTTTTT
CASRQQGGGEKLFF
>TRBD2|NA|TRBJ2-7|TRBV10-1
TGCGCCAGCACCGGACTAGCGGGTTATTACGAGCAGTACTTC
CASTGLAGYYEQYF
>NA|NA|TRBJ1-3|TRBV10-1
TGCGCCAGCAGTGAGTCCGGGTCTGGAAACACCATATATTTT
CASSESGSGNTIYF
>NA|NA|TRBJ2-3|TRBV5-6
TGTGCCAGCAGCTTCCGAGATACGCAGTATTTT
CASSFRDTQYF
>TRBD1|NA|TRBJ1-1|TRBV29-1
TGCAGCGCAGAGAGACGGACAGGGGGATTATCTGAAGCTTTCTTT
CSAERRTGGLSEAFF
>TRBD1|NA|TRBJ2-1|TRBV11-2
TGTGCCAGCAGCTTTTCAGGGGACAGGGGGAACAATGAGCAGTTCTTC
CASSFSGDRGNNEQFF
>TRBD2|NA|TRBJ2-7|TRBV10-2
TGCGCCAGCAGTGGGAATAGCGGGAAACTTTACGAGCAGTACTTC
CASSGNSGKLYEQYF
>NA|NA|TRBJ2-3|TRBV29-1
TGCAGCGTTACCGCGACCGGGGATACGCAGTATTTT
CSVTATGDTQYF
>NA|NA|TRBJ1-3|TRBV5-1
TGCGCCAGCAGCGGAACGGGACTGAACTCTGGAAACACCATATATTTT
CASSGTGLNSGNTIYF
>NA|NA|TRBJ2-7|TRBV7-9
TGTGCCAGCAGCTCGTTGGGGACAAGTCCTTACGAGCAGTACTTC
CASSSLGTSPYEQYF
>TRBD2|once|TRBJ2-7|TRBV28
TGTGCCAGCACTCGAGGACTAGCGGGGGGTTACGAGCAGTACTTC
CASTRGLAGGYEQYF
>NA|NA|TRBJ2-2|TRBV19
TGTGCCAGTAGTCTACTTACCGGGGAGCTGTTTTTT
CASSLLTGELFF
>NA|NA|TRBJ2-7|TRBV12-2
TGTGCAAGTCGCTTCTGGACAGGGCGACCCTACGAGCAGTACTTC
CASRFWTGRPYEQYF
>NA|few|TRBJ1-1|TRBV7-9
TGTGCCAGCAGGACAACGGGACACGAAGCTTTCTTT
CASRTTGHEAFF